The 9 T cell receptor beta chains presented below share a single source sample, sequenced in a study of sequential checkpoint blockade in melanoma (dated by TCRdb to about 2019). The intended sense of this specimen's treatment or condition label: randomized to nivolumab then ipilimumab (arm A) or the reverse (arm B). Libraries were built with the immunoSEQ multiplex PCR assay. The clones in this table, taken by TCRdb from immuneACCESS, are in-frame only. Not every clone is retained; where verified, under half of the shortfall comes from an unresolved V gene, and the cause of the rest is unknown. This sample lists 34,000 or so clones; more than 65% were detected once. The top ten clones comprise approximately 20% of the sample. This material consisted of CD8+ T cells sorted from blood (inferred from file names), taken from a patient given nivolumab and ipilimumab in sequence. These receptors were collected from a human donor with melanoma.

The gene calls are TRBV4-3 and TRBJ2-3, with a tentative D call TRBD2 (7 bases). Germline V CDR1 and CDR2: LGHNA, YSLEER. The CDR3 is 18 amino acids. Trimming took 1 base from V and 2 from J, leaving 19 bases between them. CDR3 amino acids: CASSQAVGGPYSTDTQYF. The CDR3, as DNA: TGCGCCAGCAGCCAAGCAGTCGGGGGGCCTTATTCCACAGATACGCAGTATTTT.

This chain joins TRBV28 and TRBJ1-5; a weak D match, TRBD1 (6 bases). The germline V gene encodes CDR1 MDHEN and CDR2 SYDVKM. The V end lost 8 bases, the J end lost 0 bases, and 14 bases lay between the germline ends. The CDR3 sequence is 15 residues long. The CDR3 here is CASEQGVTSNQPQHF. The CDR3 DNA reads TGTGCCAGCGAACAGGGAGTAACTAGCAATCAGCCCCAGCATTTT.

This clone was counted a single time. This chain joins TRBV10-1 and TRBJ2-1; TRBD2 matches 7 bases. The CDR3 length is 14 residues. Germline CDR1 is WNHNN and CDR2 is SYGVQD (reference sequence). J gave up 7 bases and V 0 bases, and 3 bases lay outside the gene matches. CDR3 protein: CASSESGLGNEQFF. The CDR3 region has the DNA TGCGCCAGCAGTGAGTCTGGACTAGGGAATGAGCAGTTCTTC.

V is TRBV7-2 and J is TRBJ2-2; 9 bases line up with TRBD1. The germline V gene has CDR1 SGHTA and CDR2 FQGNSA. The J segment lost 7 bases and the V segment lost 3 bases, leaving 6 bases of the junction unmatched. The CDR3 has 15 residues. As DNA, the CDR3 is TGTGCCAGCAGCTTCCACAGGGGGCTTATCGGGGAGCTGTTTTTT. Its protein product is CASSFHRGLIGELFF.

This chain links TRBV4-3 with TRBJ1-2; D gene uncertain. Deletions cut 0 bases from V and 0 bases from J, with 8 bases between. The CDR3 extends over 15 amino acids. The V gene's germline CDR1 is LGHNA and CDR2 YSLEER. Here the CDR3 DNA reads TGCGCCAGCAGCCAAGACTTATCAGCTAACTATGGCTACACCTTC. Protein: CASSQDLSANYGYTF.

This rearrangement joins TRBV4-1 to TRBJ1-2; D gene unclear. The CDR3 consists of 13 residues. The V and J ends lost 1 base and 4 bases respectively, with 7 bases between them. Germline V CDR1 and CDR2: MGHRA, YSYEKL. CDR3 sequence reads: CASSQVNRYGYTF. DNA of the CDR3: TGCGCCAGCAGCCAAGTTAATCGCTATGGCTACACCTTC.

The chain uses TRBV11-2 and TRBJ2-7, with TRBD1 as a possible D gene (5 bases). Trimming removed 0 bases from V and 2 bases from J, with 11 bases in between. The CDR3 is 15 amino acids. Per the germline V gene, CDR1 is SGHAT and CDR2 is FQNNGV. The CDR3 DNA is TGTGCCAGCAGCTTAGAGGCAGGGCCAACCTACGAGCAGTACTTC. This codes for CASSLEAGPTYEQYF.

This clone was seen only once. V usage is TRBV30 and J usage is TRBJ1-1, with unresolved D. This CDR3 has 13 amino acids. Germline V CDR1 and CDR2: GTSNPN, SVGIG (reference sequence). Trimming took 4 bases from V and 1 from J, leaving 10 bases between them. CDR3 residues: CAWTFGGNTEAFF. In DNA form, the CDR3 reads TGTGCCTGGACCTTTGGCGGGAACACTGAAGCTTTCTTT.

The CDR3 loop reads CASSIISTDNQPQHF. CDR3 bases: TGTGCCAGTAGTATAATATCGACAGACAATCAGCCCCAGCATTTT. V gene TRBV19 combines with J gene TRBJ1-5; a possible D gene is TRBD1 (5 bases). Trimming left V 2 bases short and J 3 bases short, with 11 bases between. The CDR3 is 15 residues long. Germline V gene data show CDR1 as LNHDA and CDR2 as SQIVND (reference sequence).